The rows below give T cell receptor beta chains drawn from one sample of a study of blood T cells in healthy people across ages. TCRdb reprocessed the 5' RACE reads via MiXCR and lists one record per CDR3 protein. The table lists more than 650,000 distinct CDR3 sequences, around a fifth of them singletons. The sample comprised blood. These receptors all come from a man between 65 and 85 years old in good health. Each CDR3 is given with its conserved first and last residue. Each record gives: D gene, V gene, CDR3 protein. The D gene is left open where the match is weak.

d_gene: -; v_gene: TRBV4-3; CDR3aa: CASSQDWRGPGNTIYF
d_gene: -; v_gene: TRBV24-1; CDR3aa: CATSGGSNSPLHF
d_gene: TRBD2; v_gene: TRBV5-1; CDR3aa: CASSTGTSFSYEQYF
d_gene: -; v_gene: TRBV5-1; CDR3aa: CASSSQVSSYNEQFF
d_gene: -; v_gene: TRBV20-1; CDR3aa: CSARDLRALNNSPLHF
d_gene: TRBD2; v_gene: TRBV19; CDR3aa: CASSKYASGIAKNIQYF
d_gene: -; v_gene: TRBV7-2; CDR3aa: CASSGKVQGRQYF
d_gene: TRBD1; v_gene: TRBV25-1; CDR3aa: CASSSDRAAYEQYF
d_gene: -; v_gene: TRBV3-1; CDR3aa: CASRGGASEKLFF
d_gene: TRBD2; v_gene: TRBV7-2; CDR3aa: CASSLTSGNNEQFF
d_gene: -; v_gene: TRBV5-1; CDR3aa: CASSLTGEREKLFF
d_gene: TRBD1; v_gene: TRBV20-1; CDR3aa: CSARSLEGAGEKLFF
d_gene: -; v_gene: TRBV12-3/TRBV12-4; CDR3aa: CASSLDRLIDTQYF
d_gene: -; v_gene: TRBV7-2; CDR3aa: CASSTSDGRGRKLFF
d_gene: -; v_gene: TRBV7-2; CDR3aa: CASRLTGGHEQYF
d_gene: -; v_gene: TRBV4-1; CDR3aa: CASSQEYGGLAFF
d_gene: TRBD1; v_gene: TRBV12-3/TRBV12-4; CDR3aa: CASSLSTPGQTFF
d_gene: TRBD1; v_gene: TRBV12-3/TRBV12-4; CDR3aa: CASRVTGAPQYF
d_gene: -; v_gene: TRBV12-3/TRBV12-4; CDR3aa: CASRQGGVGNTEAFF
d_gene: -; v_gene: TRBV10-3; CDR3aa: CAIRETGNTEAFF
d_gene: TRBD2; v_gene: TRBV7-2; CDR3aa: CASSLALAGGGGRSTDTQYF
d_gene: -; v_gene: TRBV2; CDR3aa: CASSGEIFYGYTF
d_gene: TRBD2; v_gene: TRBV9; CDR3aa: CASSEGTSGAKNIQYF
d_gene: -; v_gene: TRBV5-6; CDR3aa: CASSFTETNVLTF
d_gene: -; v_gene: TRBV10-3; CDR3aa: CAIKPMDTDTQYF
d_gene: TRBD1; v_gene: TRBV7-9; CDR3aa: CASSFRQGIVEKLFF
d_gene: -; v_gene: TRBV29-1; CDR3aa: CSATGTFGNTIYF
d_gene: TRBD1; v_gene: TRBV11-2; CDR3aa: CASSLGRGQTLYEQYF
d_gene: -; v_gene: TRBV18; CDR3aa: CASSATQQETQYF
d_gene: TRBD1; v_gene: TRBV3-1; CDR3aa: CASSPGQGVSYEQYF
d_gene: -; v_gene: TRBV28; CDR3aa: CARQQTRSNQPQHF
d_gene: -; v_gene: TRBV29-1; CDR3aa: CSVEGQAHDTQYF
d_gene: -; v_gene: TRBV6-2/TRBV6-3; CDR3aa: CASSPLNLNTEAFF
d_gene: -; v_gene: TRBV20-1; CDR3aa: CSASRRMGNQPQHF
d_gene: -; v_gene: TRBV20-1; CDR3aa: CSASRPDGVYLHF
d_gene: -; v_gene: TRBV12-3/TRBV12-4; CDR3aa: CASSSRAGWNTQYF
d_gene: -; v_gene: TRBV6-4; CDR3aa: CASSADSWGEQFF
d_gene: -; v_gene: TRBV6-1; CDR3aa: CASSEGREKLFF
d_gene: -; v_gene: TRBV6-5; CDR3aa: CASSYSRGDTGELFF
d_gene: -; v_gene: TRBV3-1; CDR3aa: CASGWTSSTDTQYF
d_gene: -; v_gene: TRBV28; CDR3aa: CASSSRTLQETQYF
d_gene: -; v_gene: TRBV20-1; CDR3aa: CSASTDRSNTEAFF
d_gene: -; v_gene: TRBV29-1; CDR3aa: CSVAYSGANVLTF
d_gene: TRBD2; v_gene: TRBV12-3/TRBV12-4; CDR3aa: CASSWTSGSSGANVLTF
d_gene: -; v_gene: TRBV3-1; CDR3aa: CASSQGFGQYF
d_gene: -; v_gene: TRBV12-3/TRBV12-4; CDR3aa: CASRRTAYTDTQYF
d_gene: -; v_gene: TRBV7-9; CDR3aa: CASSPDRSMNTEAFF
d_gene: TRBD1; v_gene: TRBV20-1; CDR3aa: CSAPRPGGRTEVFF
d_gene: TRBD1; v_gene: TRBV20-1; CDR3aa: CSASSRDRGLHEQFF
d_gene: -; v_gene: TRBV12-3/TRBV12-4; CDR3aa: CASSADGTGETQYF
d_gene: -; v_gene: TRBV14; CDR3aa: CASSQILETQYF
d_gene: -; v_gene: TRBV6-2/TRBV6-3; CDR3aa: CASSYSGPPTQYF
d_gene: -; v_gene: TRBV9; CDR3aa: CASSVDAPSTDTQYF
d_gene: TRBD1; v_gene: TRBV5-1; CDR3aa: CASSSMTGRKNTEAFF
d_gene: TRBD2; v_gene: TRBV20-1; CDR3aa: CSARDGSGKIETQYF
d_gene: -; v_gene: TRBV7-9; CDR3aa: CASSWEAQYF
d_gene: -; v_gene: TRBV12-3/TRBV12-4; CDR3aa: CASSLLEIGDTQYF
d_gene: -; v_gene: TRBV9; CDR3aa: CASSVASRTTDTQYF
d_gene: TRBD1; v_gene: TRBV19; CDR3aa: CASSMDRPYQETQYF